This T cell receptor beta chain was retrieved from a study of blood T cells in healthy people across ages (dated by TCRdb to between 2015 and 2016). Notes on the research overall: Template switching captured roughly one uniquely barcoded TCR beta cDNA molecule per two T cells in model experiments. Using the same blood draw, the study looked at two additional independent replicas of 1 million unique cDNA reads for two donors, one aged 18 to 30 and the other aged 80 or older. Four age groups were formed from the donors: young (average 16 years), middle-aged (approximately 39), aged (62) and long-lived (more than 75). The study measured age-related changes in TCR beta repertoire diversity using deep sequencing normalized with unique cDNA molecular identifiers. Beyond this particular receptor, the publication reports: Compared with the aged group, the long-lived group had more naive CD4+ T cells, fewer expanded clones and increased TCR diversity, a pattern suggesting age selection. Estimates of total diversity based on one million sequenced T cells were considered lower bounds and underestimates. The percentage of naive T cells measured by flow cytometry correlated strongly with observed TCR beta diversity. Because the CMV infection status of the donors was unknown, age-related changes in expanded clonotypes may potentially have been confounded. Because profiling used bulk unsorted PBMCs, naive and antigen-experienced compartments could not be compared conclusively. As age increased, observed TCR beta diversity per million T cells dropped in a roughly linear way, and a significant reduction was already evident by age around 41.

The library relied on 5' RACE. These reads were obtained on an Illumina HiSeq 2500. The second PCR ran for about 7 to 11 cycles and used a J-beta primer mix along with a sample-barcoded 5' primer. A template-switch 5' adaptor carrying 12 random nucleotides introduced a unique molecular identifier onto each TCR beta cDNA molecule. Each sample yielded at least 3 million CDR3-containing paired-end reads. All of the RNA was converted into first-strand cDNA using the Mint cDNA synthesis kit, with a TRBC-specific oligonucleotide serving as the primer. Following uracil-DNA glycosylase treatment, a first 18-cycle PCR with universal primers M1SS and BC2_uni_R was performed on all cDNA. The paper's processing steps were these. For normalization, 1 million high-quality reads were randomly selected from each sample, with every read carrying a distinct molecular identifier. Instead of being binned into consensus sequences, reads with shared molecular identifiers were discarded. MiTCR, set to a Q25 quality threshold and the strictest error-elimination algorithm, was used for CDR3 identification, clonotype clustering and error correction. Lower-bound total TCR beta diversity was estimated with a nonparametric unseen species model using Euler transformation. TCRdb redid the processing of the public reads, applying fastp at Q25 and MiXCR, and retained in-frame beta chains. When rows share a CDR3 protein, they turn into one entry using the most common DNA and genes. In this record, the V and J calls reflect TCRdb's handling and not the investigators' own analysis. A total of around 700,000 distinct CDR3 sequences appear in this sample, just under 25% of them only once. The ten largest clones take up 9.4% of the sample.

The donors were some 36 Caucasian individuals from Russia, aged 6 to 90 years, who were systemically healthy. Around 10 milliliters of peripheral blood were collected from each donor into EDTA-treated Vacutainer tubes. Ficoll-Paque density-gradient centrifugation was used to isolate PBMCs, with at least 6 million obtained per sample. Trizol reagent was used to extract total RNA from the PBMCs, yielding at least 6 micrograms per sample. Naive CD45RAhigh/CD27high T cell percentages were measured by flow cytometry on a PBMC aliquot from every donor. V lost 0 bases and J lost 4 bases, and the count of bases not matched to a germline gene is 8. The germline V gene (reference sequence) supplies CDR1 LGHDT and CDR2 YNNKEL. From cysteine to phenylalanine, the CDR3 is 16 amino acids long. The sequence is cut down to CDR3 DNA, 48 bases in frame from base 1. Note on this clonotype: Its antigen is currently not known. Per-nucleotide qualities are absent, and no much larger clonotype sits a single base away.

These data also featured in a second study, about T cells of mothers and their children. The other study reports the following: Nine systemically healthy Caucasian individuals, comprising three mothers and their six children, were included as donors. cDNA synthesis consumed the entire amount of extracted RNA, loaded at 1.5 ug RNA in each 15 ul reaction. In the second PCR, the M1S primer added sample barcodes and 2-4 random nucleotides. Over 9 million TCR beta CDR3 reads came from each mother, compared with some 3.1 million reads from each child. Thymic selection similarly shapes TCR recombination output in related and unrelated pairs, with minor effect from inherited differences. Related mother-child pairs always showed normalized repertoire overlap that was slightly higher than in unrelated mother-child pairs, though the difference was never significant. Persistent microchimeric T cell clones were not detected, at a sensitivity of around 99 clones per million clonotypes. Deep NGS was used in the study to compare the TCR beta repertoires of mothers and children and to look for features that separate related mother-child pairs from unrelated individuals. Mothers averaged roughly 40 +/- 4 years of age and children averaged roughly 10 +/- 4 years. After adapter ligation was performed with NEBNext reagents, the libraries were sequenced on an Illumina HiSeq 2000 with 100+100 nt paired-end reads. To prevent cross-contamination, the mother and child libraries were prepared one month apart and sequenced in separate runs. For each donor, somewhere between 500,000 and 2,000,000 distinct TCR beta clonotypes were identified. Naive TCR beta clonotypes were estimated from low-frequency clonotypes matched to each donor's FACS-determined naive share, without sorting.

Input material: blood. The chain joins TRBV3-1 to TRBJ2-5, and TRBD2 aligns with 7 junction nucleotides. The clonotype comes from a boy younger than 18 in good health. The CDR3 protein sequence reads: CASSQDRGGIGETQYF. Read as DNA, the sequence is TGTGCCAGCAGCCAAGATCGCGGGGGAATTGGAGAGACCCAGTACTTC.